The 7 T cell receptor beta chains listed next were all sequenced from one sample in a study of blood T cell repertoires in COVID-19. Profiling relied on immunoSEQ multiplex PCR, and the TCRdb table lists in-frame clones only, not all of them. Of approximately 120,000 clones listed, 85% to 90% are singletons. The sequencing input was peripheral blood. These receptors were obtained from a woman of 80 years or more with acute or convalescent COVID-19.

The V and J genes are TRBV7-3 and TRBJ2-1; D call uncertain. V was cut by 1 base and J by 5 bases, with 6 bases left in between. The CDR3 consists of 13 residues. Germline assignment: CDR1 SGHTA and CDR2 FQGTGA. The CDR3 DNA reads as TGTGCCAGCAGCTTAATAAGCAACAATGAGCAGTTCTTC. Translating gives CASSLISNNEQFF.

The chain is built from TRBV6-5 and TRBJ1-1; 7 bases are a match to TRBD1. V shed 0 bases, J shed 0 bases, and the junction held 1 base outside the gene matches. CDR1 and CDR2 (germline): MNHEY, SVGAGI. The CDR3 is 15 residues long. In nucleotides, the CDR3 is TGTGCCAGCAGTTACTCGGACAGGTTGAACACTGAAGCTTTCTTT. Encoded protein: CASSYSDRLNTEAFF.

The chain carries TRBV20-1 and TRBJ1-5; D unresolved. The V end was cut by 4 bases, the J end by 4 bases, with 5 bases between. This CDR3 is 11 amino acids long. Germline values: CDR1 DFQATT, CDR2 SNEGSKA (reference sequence). CDR3 sequence: CSATGNQPQHF. The CDR3 DNA sequence: TGCAGTGCTACGGGAAATCAGCCCCAGCATTTT.

This clone came up once. V gene TRBV6-5 combines with J gene TRBJ2-5, with 11 bases matching TRBD2. Germline lookup yields CDR1 MNHEY and CDR2 SVGAGI. The CDR3 contains 13 residues. V lost 8 bases, J lost 4 bases, and 3 bases stayed unmatched. The CDR3 DNA sequence: TGTGCCAGCGGGCTAGCGGGGGGAGAGACCCAGTACTTC. It translates to CASGLAGGETQYF.

This chain uses TRBV12-3 or TRBV12-4 with TRBJ1-1; D remains unclear. The CDR3 contains 13 residues. Between the trimmed V and J ends, which lost 4 bases and 11 bases, there was a span of 17 bases. CDR3 amino acids: CASSSRAMLGAFF. In DNA, the CDR3 is TGTGCCAGCAGTTCACGCGCGATGCTCGGGGCTTTCTTT.

The V and J genes are TRBV18 and TRBJ1-5; tentative D call: TRBD1 (6 bases). The ends were cut back, 3 bases at V and 5 bases at J, with 8 bases in the middle. The CDR3 sequence is 13 residues long. Germline V CDR1 and CDR2: KGHSH, LQKENI. In nucleotides, the CDR3 is TGTGCCAGCTCACCGGGACAAGATCAGCCCCAGCATTTT. This gives the protein CASSPGQDQPQHF.

The chain recombines TRBV24-1 with TRBJ2-5; D is perhaps TRBD1 (5 bases). Trimming removed 7 bases from V and 8 bases from J, with 10 bases in between. From germline, CDR1 is KGHDR and CDR2 SFDVKD. This CDR3 has 11 amino acids. The CDR3 here is CATSKQETQYF. CDR3 in DNA: TGTGCCACCAGCAAACAGGAAACCCAGTACTTC.